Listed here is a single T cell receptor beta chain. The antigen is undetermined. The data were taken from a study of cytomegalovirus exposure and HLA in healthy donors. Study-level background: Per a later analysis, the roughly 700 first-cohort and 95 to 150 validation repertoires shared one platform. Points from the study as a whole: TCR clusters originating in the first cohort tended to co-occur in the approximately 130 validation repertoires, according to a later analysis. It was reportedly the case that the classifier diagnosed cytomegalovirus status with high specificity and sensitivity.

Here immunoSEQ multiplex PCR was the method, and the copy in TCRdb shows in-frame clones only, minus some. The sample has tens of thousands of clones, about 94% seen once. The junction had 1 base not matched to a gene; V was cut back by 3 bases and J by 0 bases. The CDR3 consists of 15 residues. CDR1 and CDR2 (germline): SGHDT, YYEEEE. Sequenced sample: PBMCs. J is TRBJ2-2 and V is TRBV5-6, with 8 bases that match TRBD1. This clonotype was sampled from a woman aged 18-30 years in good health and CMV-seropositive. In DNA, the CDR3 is TGTGCCAGCAGCTCGGACAGGGCGAACACCGGGGAGCTGTTTTTT. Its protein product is CASSSDRANTGELFF.